This record concerns one T cell receptor (beta chain) sequence. The CDR3 is made up of 15 amino acids. In germline, CDR1 is MNHEY, CDR2 SVGAGI. Trimming left V 0 bases short and J 3 bases short, with 9 bases between. This sample is part of a study of radiation and T cells in renal cell carcinoma. The time point denotes: blood 2 weeks post-SBRT. The treatment here: 15 Gy SBRT to primary tumor, nephrectomy 4 weeks later. Libraries were prepared by immunoSEQ multiplex PCR; TCRdb keeps only in-frame clonotypes and omits some of them. The sample gives 100,000 to 150,000 clones, around 80% of which show up once; around 6.1% is in the top ten.

The chain combines TRBV6-5 with TRBJ1-3; no clear D. Material: blood, obtained from a patient whose treatment included radiotherapy and nephrectomy. The source is a man aged 45-65 years with renal cell carcinoma. CDR3 sequence (DNA): TGTGCCAGCAGTTACTCGGTCGGGGTTGGAAACACCATATATTTT. It yields the protein CASSYSVGVGNTIYF.